The 9 T cell receptor beta chains below were found in one sample sequenced in a study of blood T cells in healthy people across ages. Next came a second PCR, run for about 7 to 12 cycles, which used a sample-barcoded 5' primer along with a J-beta primer mix. One entry per CDR3 protein results from TCRdb running MiXCR on the 5' RACE reads. The repertoire holds roughly 800,000 distinct CDR3 sequences, 20% to 30% seen once, with 2.5% to 3.5% in the top ten. These data also formed part of another study, on T cells of mothers and their children.

Sequenced input: blood. All receptors come from a boy aged 5-17 years in good health.

This clonotype turned up a few times. V is TRBV6-5 and J is TRBJ1-6; D is uncertain. Germline V gene lookup returns CDR1 MNHEY and CDR2 SVGAGI. The CDR3 runs to 14 residues. The ends were cut back, 7 bases at V and 10 bases at J, with 17 bases in the middle. CDR3 sequence: CASMDLRGRSPLHF. The CDR3 bases are TGTGCCAGCATGGATCTTAGAGGGAGGTCACCCCTCCACTTT.

In this sample, this clonotype turned up a few times. The chain carries TRBV7-6 and TRBJ2-4, with D tentatively TRBD2 (5 bases). The CDR3 is 13 amino acids. The V and J ends lost 4 bases and 10 bases respectively, with 14 bases between them. Germline CDR1 and CDR2: SGHVS and FNYEAQ. For the CDR3, the DNA is TGTGCCAGCAGCTGGAGGCCACGATCAATTCAGTACTTC. It codes for CASSWRPRSIQYF.

This chain connects TRBV20-1 to TRBJ2-5; possibly TRBD1 or TRBD2 for D (5 bases each). Trimming took 3 bases from V and 5 from J, leaving 10 bases between them. The V gene's germline CDR1 is DFQATT and CDR2 SNEGSKA (reference sequence). There are 12 residues in the CDR3. Written as DNA, the CDR3 is TGCAGTGCTAGCAGGGTAGCGGAGACCCAGTACTTC. Translated: CSASRVAETQYF.

The chain uses TRBV28 and TRBJ1-2; the match to TRBD1 covers 11 bases. The CDR3 length is 15 residues. Trimming at V came to 5 bases and at J to 6 bases, leaving 8 bases not matched to a gene. Looked up from germline, CDR1 is MDHEN and CDR2 is SYDVKM. For the CDR3, the DNA is TGTGCCAGCAGTCTCTGGACAGGGGGCGAAGATGGCTACACCTTC. Its protein product is CASSLWTGGEDGYTF.

The chain links TRBV2 to TRBJ2-2; D is unclear. Germline-derived CDR1 and CDR2 are SNHLY and FYNNEI. This CDR3 spans 14 amino acids. V lost 2 bases and J 1 base, leaving 5 bases between the germline ends. This CDR3 reads CASSESKNTGELFF. The CDR3 nucleotides are TGTGCCAGCAGTGAAAGCAAGAACACCGGGGAGCTGTTTTTT.

The rearrangement links TRBV9 to TRBJ2-5; 7 bases are a match to TRBD1. The germline gives CDR1 SGDLS, CDR2 YYNGEE. V dropped 0 bases and J dropped 5; count of bases not matched to a gene: 10. The CDR3 is 16 amino acids. CDR3 residues: CASSVAPTRGQETQYF. CDR3 in DNA: TGTGCCAGCAGCGTAGCCCCTACAAGGGGGCAGGAGACCCAGTACTTC.

The chain employs TRBV5-1 and TRBJ2-5, with D possibly being TRBD1 (6 bases). With the DNA end fitting TRBJ2-7 better, the J assignment may be wrong. Germline V lookup: CDR1 SGHRS, CDR2 YFSETQ. CDR3 length: 15 residues. In DNA form, the CDR3 reads TGCGCCAGCAGCTTGGCCAGGATGGGGGCCTCCGAGCAGTACTTC. This encodes CASSLARMGASEQYF.

The chain links TRBV28 to TRBJ2-3; weak D call: TRBD2 (6 bases). The CDR3 runs to 15 residues. V was cut by 5 bases and J by 3 bases, with 15 bases left in between. Germline values: CDR1 MDHEN, CDR2 SYDVKM. The CDR3 coding sequence is TGTGCCAGCAGTATTGGGACTCCCCCAACAGATACGCAGTATTTT. Its translation is CASSIGTPPTDTQYF.

The V call is TRBV9, the J call TRBJ2-5; 8 bases agree with TRBD1. The J call could be wrong; TRBJ2-1 is a better fit for the DNA end. Germline V gene data show CDR1 as SGDLS and CDR2 as YYNGEE. The CDR3 length is 17 residues. This CDR3 is CASSVNPGQGFFNEQFF. CDR3 bases: TGTGCCAGCAGCGTTAATCCAGGACAGGGATTCTTTAATGAGCAGTTCTTC.